The 20 T cell receptor beta chains reported below all come from one sample, sequenced in a study of blood T cell repertoires in COVID-19 (dated by TCRdb to 2020 to 2021). The library was generated by the immunoSEQ multiplex PCR assay. Drawn from immuneACCESS, this table holds only the in-frame rearrangements with V and J called that TCRdb kept. Clones are partly lost; checked studies trace under half to an unresolved V gene and leave the rest unexplained. The sample contains 200,000 to 300,000 clones, around 87% of them found a single time. The ten largest clones capture approximately 3% of the sample. Sequencing was done on a sample of peripheral blood. These receptors were taken from a young woman who had recovered from COVID-19.

This clone has just a few counts. The rearrangement links TRBV7-4 to TRBJ2-5; D perhaps matches TRBD1 (6 bases). Germline-derived CDR1 and CDR2 are SGHVT and SQSDAQ. V dropped 5 bases and J dropped 1 base, with 11 bases sitting between them. The CDR3 runs 14 residues. The CDR3 loop reads CASSLTGPQETQYF. The CDR3 DNA follows: TGTGCCAGCAGCCTGACAGGACCCCAAGAGACCCAGTACTTC.

The chain has TRBV5-1 and TRBJ2-2, with 9 positions matching TRBD1. Per the germline V gene, CDR1 is SGHRS and CDR2 is YFSETQ. The V and J ends lost 5 bases and 5 bases, in that order; junction bases with no gene match: 4. This CDR3 is built from 14 residues. The CDR3 protein is CASRPGQGTGELFF. As DNA, the CDR3 is TGCGCCAGCAGGCCGGGACAGGGTACCGGGGAGCTGTTTTTT. Together with reference TRBV5-1 and TRBJ2-2, the CDR3 gives the full variable domain: KAGVTQTPRYLIKTRGQQVTLSCSPISGHRSVSWYQQTPGQGLQFLFEYFSETQRNKGNFPGRFSGRQFSNSRSEMNVSTLELGDSALYLCASRPGQGTGELFFGEGSRLTVL.

The V and J genes are TRBV12-5 and TRBJ2-5; D is possibly TRBD1 (8 bases). V lost 2 bases, J lost 4 bases, and 20 bases lay in between. Germline values: CDR1 LGHNT, CDR2 FRNRAP. The CDR3 totals 17 residues. The CDR3 region has the DNA TGTGCTAGTGGTTTGATCCCAAGACAGGGGAGGGGAGAGACCCAGTACTTC. Amino acids: CASGLIPRQGRGETQYF.

The V and J genes are TRBV27 and TRBJ1-2, with D hard to call. V was shortened by 6 bases and J by 0 bases, with 11 bases between the two germline ends. The CDR3 is 14 residues long. The germline gives CDR1 MNHEY, CDR2 SMNVEV (reference sequence). CDR3 DNA sequence: TGTGCCAGCAGGCCCACAGACCCTAACTATGGCTACACCTTC. Its protein product is CASRPTDPNYGYTF.

This clone was counted a single time. This chain joins TRBV6-5 and TRBJ1-1; TRBD1 aligns across 9 bases. The V gene end was trimmed by 6 bases and the J gene end by 6 bases; junction bases not matched to a gene: 2. CDR1 MNHEY and CDR2 SVGAGI come from the germline V gene. The CDR3 has 12 amino acids. The CDR3: CASRRTGAEAFF. The CDR3 DNA sequence: TGTGCCAGCAGGCGGACAGGGGCTGAAGCTTTCTTT.

The chain joins TRBV24-1 to TRBJ2-3; TRBD1 matches at 9 bases. V shed 7 bases, J shed 4 bases, and the junction held 8 bases outside the gene matches. The CDR3 covers 15 residues. Germline V gene sequence: CDR1 KGHDR, CDR2 SFDVKD. Written as DNA, the CDR3 is TGTGCCACCAGCCTCGGGACAGGGAACCCAGATACGCAGTATTTT. It encodes CATSLGTGNPDTQYF.

The rearrangement links TRBV27 to TRBJ2-3; 7 nucleotides agree with TRBD1. V dropped 5 bases and J dropped 5; count of bases not matched to a gene: 13. Germline loops: CDR1 MNHEY, CDR2 SMNVEV (reference sequence). CDR3 length: 16 amino acids. The CDR3 coding sequence is TGTGCCAGCAGTCAGCCGACAGGGTGGGTGGTAGATACGCAGTATTTT. It yields the protein CASSQPTGWVVDTQYF.

This rearrangement joins TRBV7-8 to TRBJ2-1, with no clear D. V was trimmed by 4 bases and J by 4 bases, leaving 8 bases between them. Per the germline V gene, CDR1 is SGHVS and CDR2 is FQNEAQ. CDR3 length: 13 amino acids. The CDR3 region is CASSWVTYNEQFF. CDR3 sequence (DNA): TGTGCCAGCAGCTGGGTGACTTACAATGAGCAGTTCTTC.

This chain uses TRBV6-5 with TRBJ1-1, with unresolved D. V was shortened by 10 bases and J by 2 bases, with 11 bases between the two germline ends. Per the germline V gene, CDR1 is MNHEY and CDR2 is SVGAGI. The CDR3 has 12 residues. As DNA, the CDR3 is TGTGCCACCCGAGACATTAACACTGAAGCTTTCTTT. This encodes CATRDINTEAFF.

This clone was counted a single time. The chain employs TRBV4-3 and TRBJ2-2; 13 bases match TRBD2. Trimming cost V 1 base and J 4 bases; bases outside gene matches: 0. Germline CDR1 is LGHNA and CDR2 is YSLEER. This CDR3 is built from 16 residues. The CDR3 DNA is TGCGCCAGCAGCCAAGGACTAGCGGGGGGCACCGGGGAGCTGTTTTTT. This gives the protein CASSQGLAGGTGELFF.

The V gene is TRBV2, the J gene TRBJ1-1; 10 bases match TRBD1. The CDR3 covers 15 residues. Germline V gene data show CDR1 as SNHLY and CDR2 as FYNNEI. After removal of 9 bases from V and 1 base from J, the junction contained 8 bases not matched to a gene. DNA for the CDR3: TGTGCCAGTAGACTAGGGGACAGGGGGAACACTGAAGCTTTCTTT. The encoded protein is CASRLGDRGNTEAFF.

The V gene is TRBV6-2 or TRBV6-3, the J gene TRBJ2-5, with 8 nucleotides matching TRBD1. The ends lost 8 bases at V and 4 bases at J; junction bases unmatched: 12. Germline V gene lookup returns CDR1 MNHEY and CDR2 SVGEGT. The CDR3 loop spans 15 amino acids. CDR3 DNA sequence: TGTGCCAGCGGCCCTGGACAGGGAAATGTAGAGACCCAGTACTTC. Translating gives CASGPGQGNVETQYF.

The chain uses TRBV6-5 and TRBJ1-1; D gene uncertain. Per the germline V gene, CDR1 is MNHEY and CDR2 is SVGAGI. The CDR3 contains 11 residues. Trimming cost V 7 bases and J 4 bases, with 7 bases left between them. The CDR3 reads CASKTATEAFF. CDR3 DNA: TGTGCCAGCAAGACTGCCACTGAAGCTTTCTTT.

The J gene is TRBJ1-5, the V gene TRBV15; no reliable D call. V shed 3 bases and J shed 5 bases, with 8 bases lying between them. The germline V gene encodes CDR1 LNHNV and CDR2 YYDKDF (reference sequence). This CDR3 comprises 13 residues. CDR3 sequence (DNA): TGTGCCACCAGCAGGATGCGTGATCAGCCCCAGCATTTT. It encodes CATSRMRDQPQHF.

The chain combines TRBV11-2 with TRBJ2-2; 9 bases agree with TRBD1. The CDR3 has 17 residues. The J segment lost 4 bases and the V segment lost 1 base, leaving 7 bases of the junction unmatched. Germline loops: CDR1 SGHAT, CDR2 FQNNGV. The CDR3 DNA reads as TGTGCCAGCAGCTTAGGAGTGGACAGGGGTGGCACCGGGGAGCTGTTTTTT. Translating it yields CASSLGVDRGGTGELFF.

The V and J genes are TRBV5-1 and TRBJ2-3; 10 bases are shared with TRBD1. Looked up from germline, CDR1 is SGHRS and CDR2 is YFSETQ. Trimming removed 0 bases from V and 5 bases from J; junction bases left unmatched: 0. The CDR3 is made up of 14 amino acids. The CDR3 sequence is CASSLGTGGDTQYF. The DNA for the CDR3 is TGCGCCAGCAGCTTGGGGACAGGGGGAGATACGCAGTATTTT.

This rearrangement joins TRBV6-5 to TRBJ2-3; perhaps TRBD1 as D (5 bases). The CDR3 contains 16 residues. CDR1 is MNHEY and CDR2 is SVGAGI in the germline V gene. The V and J ends lost 2 bases and 10 bases respectively, with 22 bases between them. The CDR3 protein is CASSYLHQGSSTPQYF. In nucleotides, the CDR3 is TGTGCCAGCAGTTACCTACACCAGGGCTCTAGTACCCCGCAGTATTTT.

In DNA, the CDR3 is TGTGCCAGCAGCGTAGGTCCCCAGGGGACGTACTATGGCTACACCTTC. Translation: CASSVGPQGTYYGYTF. V usage is TRBV9 and J usage is TRBJ1-2, with D maybe TRBD1 (6 bases). V lost 0 bases and J lost 3, with 15 bases in between. In germline, CDR1 is SGDLS, CDR2 YYNGEE. The CDR3 totals 16 residues. The full variable domain, completed using reference TRBV9 and TRBJ1-2, is DSGVTQTPKHLITATGQRVTLRCSPRSGDLSVYWYQQSLDQGLQFLIQYYNGEERAKGNILERFSAQQFPDLHSELNLSSLELGDSALYFCASSVGPQGTYYGYTFGSGTRLTVV.

This rearrangement joins TRBV7-9 to TRBJ1-1; D uncertain. The CDR3 has 13 amino acids. Looked up from germline, CDR1 is SEHNR and CDR2 is FQNEAQ (reference sequence). Trimming shortened V by 7 bases and J by 1 base, and 10 bases separated the two germline ends. The CDR3 bases are TGTGCCAGCACTGGGGAGGCGAACACTGAAGCTTTCTTT. Residues: CASTGEANTEAFF.

The gene calls are TRBV5-1 and TRBJ2-2; 10 bases map to TRBD1. J was trimmed by 7 bases and V by 7 bases; bases with no gene match: 13. The CDR3 length is 16 residues. The germline V gene has CDR1 SGHRS and CDR2 YFSETQ. CDR3 loop: CASQAAGQGFVGELFF. CDR3 coding DNA: TGCGCCAGCCAGGCTGCGGGACAGGGGTTTGTCGGGGAGCTGTTTTTT.